Below, 31 T cell receptor beta chains from the same sample are listed, as sequenced in a study of T cells in Graves' hyperthyroidism and ophthalmopathy. RNA transcripts gave rise to amplified TCR beta CDR3 regions. TCR CDR3 regions were first amplified by RT-PCR with HTBI primers. TCRdb processed the multiplex PCR reads anew with MiXCR; each CDR3 protein has one entry. The table includes around 600,000 distinct CDR3 sequences, more than 15% detected once. Material for sequencing was blood. The receptor set was obtained from a woman in her thirties or forties with Graves' ophthalmopathy.

The chain links TRBV5-1 to TRBJ2-5; TRBD1 matches 7 bases. The germline V gene has CDR1 SGHRS and CDR2 YFSETQ. Losses at the gene ends were 1 base for V and 4 bases for J; bases not matched to a gene: 10. The length of the CDR3 is 16 residues. CDR3 DNA: TGCGCCAGCAGCTTGCTTTTAGGGGGCGAGTCAGAGACCCAGTACTTC. It specifies CASSLLLGGESETQYF.

The J gene is TRBJ2-1, the V gene TRBV28; D may be TRBD2 (7 bases). The CDR3 extends over 12 amino acids. The V and J ends lost 4 bases and 12 bases respectively, with 13 bases between them. Germline V gene lookup returns CDR1 MDHEN and CDR2 SYDVKM. The CDR3 DNA sequence: TGTGCCAGCAGTTCTCAGGGGAGGGGGCAGTTCTTC. Translating gives CASSSQGRGQFF. Variable domain in full (rest from reference TRBV28 and TRBJ2-1): DVKVTQSSRYLVKRTGEKVFLECVQDMDHENMFWYRQDPGLGLRLIYFSYDVKMKEKGDIPEGYSVSREKKERFSLILESASTNQTSMYLCASSSQGRGQFFGPGTRLTVL.

This clonotype was seen at least ten times. The chain couples TRBV27 to TRBJ1-2; TRBD1 might be the D (6 bases). The V end lost 6 bases, the J end lost 8 bases, and 25 bases lay between the germline ends. CDR3 length: 16 amino acids. CDR1 is MNHEY and CDR2 is SMNVEV in the germline V gene (reference sequence). Here the CDR3 DNA reads TGTGCCAGCAGCCCCACCCCGGGAGGGAGGGGGTTAGGCTACACCTTC. Encoded protein: CASSPTPGGRGLGYTF.

CDR3 sequence reads: CASSLNRGADTQYF. CDR3 nucleotide sequence: TGTGCCAGCAGCTTGAACAGGGGAGCAGATACGCAGTATTTT. The chain carries TRBV7-9 and TRBJ2-3, with 7 bases fitting TRBD1. The CDR3 runs to 14 residues. Germline values: CDR1 SEHNR, CDR2 FQNEAQ (reference sequence). The V segment lost 3 bases and the J segment 4 bases; nucleotides outside the gene matches: 4.

This clonotype was detected a few times. J is TRBJ2-2 and V is TRBV11-2, with 7 bases fitting TRBD2. The CDR3 extends over 15 amino acids. Losses at the gene ends were 5 bases for V and 7 bases for J; bases not matched to a gene: 10. Germline CDR1 is SGHAT and CDR2 is FQNNGV. CDR3 nucleotides: TGTGCCAGCAGCCTCCTCAGCGGGGAGGTCGGGGAGCTGTTTTTT. Translation: CASSLLSGEVGELFF.

The chain joins TRBV11-2 to TRBJ1-5; 7 nucleotides agree with TRBD1. Losses at the gene ends were 5 bases for V and 2 bases for J; bases not matched to a gene: 6. The CDR3 has 15 residues. In germline, CDR1 is SGHAT, CDR2 FQNNGV. The DNA for the CDR3 is TGTGCCAGCAGCAGTCACAGGGGTGGCAATCAGCCCCAGCATTTT. This translates into CASSSHRGGNQPQHF.

This clonotype was observed at least ten times. The chain has TRBV2 and TRBJ2-1; TRBD1 aligns across 9 bases. Germline V gene sequence: CDR1 SNHLY, CDR2 FYNNEI. V was clipped by 6 bases and J by 0 bases; unmatched bases: 15. The CDR3 totals 19 residues. This CDR3 reads CASSFRSGTGSVSYNEQFF. The DNA of the CDR3 is TGTGCCAGCAGCTTTCGCTCCGGGACAGGGTCTGTCTCCTACAATGAGCAGTTCTTC.

This clonotype was detected many times. V usage is TRBV11-2 and J usage is TRBJ2-3; possible D gene TRBD2, 6 bases. Per the germline V gene, CDR1 is SGHAT and CDR2 is FQNNGV. Trimming stripped 0 bases from V and 3 bases from J, with 7 bases between. The CDR3 loop spans 14 amino acids. The CDR3: CASSLELATDTQYF. CDR3 sequence (DNA): TGTGCCAGCAGCTTAGAACTAGCTACAGATACGCAGTATTTT.

This clonotype turned up a few times. This chain uses TRBV4-2 with TRBJ2-7; D gene uncertain. The CDR3 covers 15 residues. V dropped 0 bases and J dropped 0 bases, with 9 bases sitting between them. Germline V gene sequence: CDR1 LGHNA, CDR2 YNFKEQ. The CDR3 bases are TGTGCCAGCAGCCAAGATAAATCCAGCTCCTACGAGCAGTACTTC. It translates to CASSQDKSSSYEQYF.

This sequence joins TRBV5-1 and TRBJ2-1; D call uncertain. This CDR3 has 14 residues. Trimming shortened V by 0 bases and J by 2 bases, and 6 bases separated the two germline ends. CDR1 is SGHRS and CDR2 is YFSETQ in the germline V gene. The CDR3 DNA reads as TGCGCCAGCAGCTTGGATCCTACCTACAATGAGCAGTTCTTC. It is translated as CASSLDPTYNEQFF.

This chain links TRBV7-2 with TRBJ2-1; D is undetermined. The germline V gene encodes CDR1 SGHTA and CDR2 FQGNSA. This CDR3 contains 11 residues. Trimming removed 3 bases at V and 6 bases at J, with 3 bases between. CDR3: CASSFFNEQFF. CDR3 nucleotide sequence: TGTGCCAGCAGCTTTTTCAATGAGCAGTTCTTC.

The sample holds a few counts of this clonotype. This chain links TRBV7-6 with TRBJ2-1, with a weak D call TRBD2 (5 bases). Per the germline V gene, CDR1 is SGHVS and CDR2 is FNYEAQ. Trimming took off 0 bases at V and 0 bases at J, with 15 bases between the two ends. There are 18 residues in the CDR3. In DNA, the CDR3 is TGTGCCAGCAGCTTAGCGCCCATGTCGGGAAGCTCCTACAATGAGCAGTTCTTC. This sequence encodes CASSLAPMSGSSYNEQFF. The full variable domain, its missing parts supplied by reference TRBV7-6 and TRBJ2-1, is GAGVSQSPRYKVTKRGQDVALRCDPISGHVSLYWYRQALGQGPEFLTYFNYEAQQDKSGLPNDRFSAERPEGSISTLTIQRTEQRDSAMYRCASSLAPMSGSSYNEQFFGPGTRLTVL.

There are many counts of this clonotype. The rearrangement uses TRBV3-1 and TRBJ1-3; D is possibly TRBD1 (6 bases). From germline, CDR1 is LGHDT and CDR2 YNNKEL (reference sequence). V shed 1 base and J shed 0 bases, with 7 bases lying between them. The CDR3 spans 15 residues. DNA of the CDR3: TGTGCCAGCAGCCAAGGACAGGTCTCTGGAAACACCATATATTTT. It is translated as CASSQGQVSGNTIYF.

Ten or more counts support this clonotype. DNA for the CDR3: TGTGCCAGCAGCCTCGCAGGGGACACTGAAGCTTTCTTT. Translated, it gives CASSLAGDTEAFF. The chain joins TRBV7-9 to TRBJ1-1, with D tentatively TRBD1 (6 bases). The CDR3 extends over 13 amino acids. The germline CDR1 and CDR2 sequences are SEHNR and FQNEAQ (reference sequence). The V and J ends lost 5 bases and 3 bases respectively, with 10 bases between them.

This clonotype appeared a few times. This chain joins TRBV9 and TRBJ1-6, with 8 bases identical to TRBD1. The length of the CDR3 is 15 residues. Germline V lookup: CDR1 SGDLS, CDR2 YYNGEE. The V and J ends lost 3 bases and 5 bases, in that order; junction bases with no gene match: 4. CDR3 coding DNA: TGTGCCAGCAGCGCCACGGGACAGGATAATTCACCCCTCCACTTT. This encodes CASSATGQDNSPLHF.

This clonotype was counted once. A read error is possible here, since a much larger clone lies one base away. The chain has TRBV5-1 and TRBJ1-1; 12 nucleotides agree with TRBD1. The CDR3 consists of 14 residues. V dropped 4 bases and J dropped 11; count of bases not matched to a gene: 9. Germline values: CDR1 SGHRS, CDR2 YFSETQ. DNA of the CDR3: TGCGCCAGCAGCGTGGGACAGGGGGCCATAGTGGCTTTCTTT. Its protein product is CASSVGQGAIVAFF.

At least ten counts were recorded for this clonotype. The V gene is TRBV5-6, the J gene TRBJ2-3, with 7 bases that match TRBD2. Per the germline V gene, CDR1 is SGHDT and CDR2 is YYEEEE. The CDR3 is 15 amino acids. V was clipped by 7 bases and J by 7 bases; unmatched bases: 15. This CDR3 reads CASGYAGEIPHTQYF. Here the CDR3 DNA reads TGTGCCAGCGGTTACGCGGGGGAAATTCCTCATACGCAGTATTTT.

This clonotype was recorded a few times. The chain uses TRBV7-6 and TRBJ2-2; D perhaps matches TRBD1 (6 bases). The CDR3 runs to 17 residues. The ends were cut back, 2 bases at V and 0 bases at J, with 13 bases in the middle. Germline CDR1 reads SGHVS; CDR2 reads FNYEAQ. The CDR3 nucleotides read TGTGCCAGCAGCTTAAGGGGGTTTGGCACGAACACCGGGGAGCTGTTTTTT. Protein product: CASSLRGFGTNTGELFF.

This clonotype was counted between two and nine times. This rearrangement joins TRBV19 to TRBJ2-2, with no clear D. This CDR3 has 13 residues. The germline gives CDR1 LNHDA, CDR2 SQIVND (reference sequence). Trimming took off 6 bases at V and 7 bases at J, with 12 bases between the two ends. The CDR3 DNA follows: TGTGCCAGTAGCATCACCGGAAGCGGGGAGCTGTTTTTT. Amino acids: CASSITGSGELFF.

This clonotype was seen a few times. The chain carries TRBV20-1 and TRBJ2-5, with D possibly being TRBD1 (5 bases). V lost 2 bases to trimming and J lost 5 bases, with 12 bases between them. This CDR3 has 13 residues. Per germline, CDR1 DFQATT and CDR2 SNEGSKA (reference sequence). DNA for the CDR3: TGCAGTGCTAGATTTAAGGGGCAGGAGACCCAGTACTTC. Its translation: CSARFKGQETQYF.

The gene calls are TRBV5-1 and TRBJ2-7; the match to TRBD2 covers 7 bases. The CDR3 consists of 16 residues. The ends lost 3 bases at V and 1 base at J; junction bases unmatched: 10. Germline-derived CDR1 and CDR2 are SGHRS and YFSETQ. The CDR3, as DNA: TGCGCCAGCAGCTCGGGGGGAAAGACCTATTCCTACGAGCAGTACTTC. Its protein product is CASSSGGKTYSYEQYF.

As to this clonotype: The junction and the germline gene differ at one end; a read error may be behind it. The chain combines TRBV6-2 or TRBV6-3 with TRBJ1-6, with D unclear. Germline values: CDR1 MNHEY, CDR2 SVGEGT. This CDR3 is built from 15 residues. The chain's CDR3 is CASNRLQNPGSPPHF. The CDR3 coding sequence is TGTGCCAGCAATAGACTGCAAAACCCCGGGTCACCCCCCCACTTT.

This clonotype was counted a few times. This chain uses TRBV5-1 with TRBJ2-5; no clear D gene. The CDR3 covers 13 residues. The V and J ends lost 2 bases and 2 bases respectively, with 7 bases between them. The germline V gene has CDR1 SGHRS and CDR2 YFSETQ. In DNA, the CDR3 is TGCGCCAGCAGCTTCGTGGGTCAAGAGACCCAGTACTTC. Translation gives CASSFVGQETQYF.

At least ten counts were recorded for this clonotype. This rearrangement joins TRBV28 to TRBJ1-1; no definite D call. The CDR3 consists of 17 residues. Germline-derived CDR1 and CDR2 are MDHEN and SYDVKM. V was shortened by 6 bases and J by 1 base, with 21 bases between the two germline ends. The CDR3 spells CASRPGGSTRGNTEAFF. CDR3 sequence (DNA): TGTGCCAGCAGGCCCGGTGGTTCGACGCGCGGGAACACTGAAGCTTTCTTT. Full variable domain (outside the CDR3, taken from reference TRBV28 and TRBJ1-1): DVKVTQSSRYLVKRTGEKVFLECVQDMDHENMFWYRQDPGLGLRLIYFSYDVKMKEKGDIPEGYSVSREKKERFSLILESASTNQTSMYLCASRPGGSTRGNTEAFFGQGTRLTVV.

The chain recombines TRBV19 with TRBJ1-1, with 8 bases identical to TRBD1. V trimming: 4 bases; J trimming: 1 base; junction bases outside the gene matches: 5. The CDR3 covers 15 residues. The germline gives CDR1 LNHDA, CDR2 SQIVND (reference sequence). CDR3 sequence reads: CASSKGQARNTEAFF. As DNA, the CDR3 is TGTGCCAGTAGTAAGGGACAGGCGAGGAACACTGAAGCTTTCTTT.

This clonotype was seen ten or more times. This chain uses TRBV6-1 with TRBJ1-3, with D possibly TRBD1 on 5 matching bases. The length of the CDR3 is 10 residues. In germline, CDR1 is MNHNS, CDR2 SASEGT. The V gene lost 8 bases and the J gene lost 9 bases, with 8 bases spanning the gap. The CDR3 region is CASGGATIYF. As DNA, the CDR3 is TGTGCCAGCGGGGGAGCCACCATATATTTT.

This clonotype was detected ten times or more. This chain joins TRBV3-1 and TRBJ2-3, with a possible D match to TRBD2 (6 bases). The CDR3 covers 16 residues. CDR1 is LGHDT and CDR2 is YNNKEL in the germline V gene (reference sequence). V was pared by 1 base and J by 8 bases, with 19 bases between. CDR3 residues: CASSQGYGGIPSTQYF. CDR3 in DNA: TGTGCCAGCAGCCAAGGTTACGGCGGGATACCGTCTACGCAGTATTTT.

The chain employs TRBV19 and TRBJ1-4; 7 nucleotides match TRBD1. This CDR3 spans 19 amino acids. With V trimmed by 3 bases and J by 0 bases, 13 bases remained unmatched. Germline values: CDR1 LNHDA, CDR2 SQIVND (reference sequence). CDR3 nucleotide sequence: TGTGCCAGTAGTATCGACGGACAGGCCCCCCTTGCAACTAATGAAAAACTGTTTTTT. Its protein is CASSIDGQAPLATNEKLFF.

This clonotype was counted between two and nine times. The chain carries TRBV7-2 and TRBJ1-1; D not resolved. Germline CDR1 SGHTA, CDR2 FQGNSA. This CDR3 spans 12 amino acids. V lost 6 bases and J 1 base, leaving 6 bases between the germline ends. The CDR3 region has the DNA TGTGCCAGCAGTAAGGGGAACACTGAAGCTTTCTTT. Residues: CASSKGNTEAFF. Filled out from reference TRBV7-2 and TRBJ1-1, the complete variable domain reads GAGVSQSPSNKVTEKGKDVELRCDPISGHTALYWYRQSLGQGLEFLIYFQGNSAPDKSGLPSDRFSAERTGGSVSTLTIQRTQQEDSAVYLCASSKGNTEAFFGQGTRLTVV.

This clonotype appeared a few times. The chain couples TRBV2 to TRBJ2-3; D is unresolved. The V gene lost 6 bases and the J gene lost 6 bases, with 7 bases spanning the gap. The CDR3 consists of 11 residues. CDR1 and CDR2 from the germline V gene are SNHLY and FYNNEI. The CDR3 reads CASRESDTQYF. The CDR3 region has the DNA TGTGCCAGCAGGGAGTCGGATACGCAGTATTTT.

This clonotype was picked up many times. The chain employs TRBV20-1 and TRBJ2-7; D uncertain. There are 12 residues in the CDR3. Between the trimmed V and J ends, which lost 1 base and 3 bases, there was a span of 7 bases. The germline V gene encodes CDR1 DFQATT and CDR2 SNEGSKA (reference sequence). The CDR3 sequence: CSARGTGYEQYF. CDR3 DNA: TGCAGTGCTAGAGGGACGGGCTACGAGCAGTACTTC.